This T cell receptor (beta chain) was obtained from a study of blood T cells in healthy people across ages. Whole-study results and caveats: TCR beta diversity per million T cells fell roughly linearly with age.

There are many counts of this clonotype. Antigen unknown. Trimming removed 5 bases at V and 2 bases at J, with 15 bases between. The CDR3 totals 16 residues. It was with a sample-barcoded 5' primer and a J-beta primer mix that a second PCR of about 6 to 12 cycles was run. TCRdb ran MiXCR on the 5' RACE reads and lists one entry per CDR3 protein. This repertoire shows under 700,000 distinct CDR3 sequences, around 24% found once; its top ten account for 8.7%. A further study also used this sample, focusing on T cells of mothers and their children.

The sequencing sample was made of blood. The chain employs TRBV12-3 or TRBV12-4 and TRBJ2-2; tentatively, D is TRBD1 or TRBD2 (7 bases each). This receptor was obtained from a boy between 10 and 17 years old in good health. The CDR3 nucleotides read TGTGCCAGCAGTCCGCTCAGGGGGGGAAACACCGGGGAGCTGTTTTTT. Translated, it gives CASSPLRGGNTGELFF.